Described below is a single T cell receptor beta chain sequence and its context. The antigen remains unidentified. CDR1 is SGHRS and CDR2 is YFSETQ in the germline V gene. This CDR3 is 19 amino acids long. Germline trimming cut 0 bases from V and 2 bases from J; bases unmatched to any gene: 9. These data belong to a study of cytomegalovirus exposure and HLA in healthy donors. Findings and caveats of the study: An Asian-associated ancestry cluster reportedly showed fewer N-insertions than the approximately 690-donor mean in a later analysis.

It was with 60 Vbeta and 13 Jbeta primers that the PCR ran. Measured with immunoSEQ multiplex PCR; TCRdb has only the in-frame clones, and not every one. The data contain roughly 92,000 clones, roughly three quarters of them singletons. Input material: PBMCs. This clonotype was sampled from a woman aged 50 to 65 in good health and CMV-seropositive. The chain carries TRBV5-1 and TRBJ2-2; 11 bases match TRBD2. CDR3 nucleotide sequence: TGCGCCAGCAGCTTGGCCGTCACTAGCGGGGGCCGCAACACCGGGGAGCTGTTTTTT. Translated, it gives CASSLAVTSGGRNTGELFF.